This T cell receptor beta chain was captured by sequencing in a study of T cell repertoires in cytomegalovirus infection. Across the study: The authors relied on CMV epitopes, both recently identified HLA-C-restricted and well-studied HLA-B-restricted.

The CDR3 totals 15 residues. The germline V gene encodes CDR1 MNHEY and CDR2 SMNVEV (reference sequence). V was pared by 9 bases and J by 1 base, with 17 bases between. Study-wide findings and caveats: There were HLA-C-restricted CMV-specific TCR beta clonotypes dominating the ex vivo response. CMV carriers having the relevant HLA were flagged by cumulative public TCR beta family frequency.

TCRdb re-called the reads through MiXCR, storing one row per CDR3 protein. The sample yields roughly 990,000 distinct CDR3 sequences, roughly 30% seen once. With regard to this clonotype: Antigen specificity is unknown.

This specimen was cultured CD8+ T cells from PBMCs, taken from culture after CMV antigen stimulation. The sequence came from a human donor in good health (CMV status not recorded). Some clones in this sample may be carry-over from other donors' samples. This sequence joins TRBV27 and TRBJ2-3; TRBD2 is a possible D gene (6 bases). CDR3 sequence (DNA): TGTGCCAGTTCCGGCGGAGGGACGGGCACAGATACGCAGTATTTT. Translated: CASSGGGTGTDTQYF.